This TCR beta chain was observed in a study of CD8+CD57+ T cells in acquired aplastic anemia. CDR3 length: 15 residues. The germline gives CDR1 MGHRA, CDR2 YSYEKL. V trimming: 3 bases; J trimming: 4 bases; junction bases outside the gene matches: 6. Ten or more counts support this clonotype. Profiling that covered TCR beta VDJ and CDR3 relied on genomic DNA as its template. TCRdb re-called the reads through MiXCR, storing one row per CDR3 protein. The sample consists of some 190,000 distinct CDR3 sequences, 45% to 50% of them appearing once. The TCR comes from a human donor in good health. The J gene is TRBJ1-5, the V gene TRBV4-1; 7 bases map to TRBD1. Sequencing was done on a sample of sorted CD4+, CD8+, or CD8+CD57+ T cells (not recorded which) from PBMCs. CDR3 sequence: CASSHPGQPNQPQHF. The CDR3 bases are TGCGCCAGCAGCCATCCGGGACAGCCAAATCAGCCCCAGCATTTT.